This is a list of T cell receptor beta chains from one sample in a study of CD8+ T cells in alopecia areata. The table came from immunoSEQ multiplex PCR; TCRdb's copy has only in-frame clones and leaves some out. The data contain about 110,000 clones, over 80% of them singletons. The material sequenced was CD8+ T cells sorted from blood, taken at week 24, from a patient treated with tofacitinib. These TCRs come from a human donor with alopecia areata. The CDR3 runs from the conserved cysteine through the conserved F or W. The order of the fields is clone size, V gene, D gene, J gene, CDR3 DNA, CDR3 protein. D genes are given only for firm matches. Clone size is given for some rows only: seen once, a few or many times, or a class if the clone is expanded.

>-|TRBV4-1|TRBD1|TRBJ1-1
TGCGCCAGCAGCCACGGGGACAGCCCGAACACTGAAGCTTTCTTT
CASSHGDSPNTEAFF
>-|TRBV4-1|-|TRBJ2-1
TGCGCCAGCAGCCAAGATACGGCTATCGAGCAGTTCTTC
CASSQDTAIEQFF
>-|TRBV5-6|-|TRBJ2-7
TGTGCCAGCAGCTGGGGGTTGGGGTCCGTTAACGAGCAGTACTTC
CASSWGLGSVNEQYF
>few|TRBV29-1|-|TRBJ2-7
TGCAGCGTTGTAGTCAGGGGAAGGGAGGACTACGAGCAGTACTTC
CSVVVRGREDYEQYF
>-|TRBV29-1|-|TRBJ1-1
TGCAGCGTTGTGGATACTCTGAACACTGAAGCTTTCTTT
CSVVDTLNTEAFF
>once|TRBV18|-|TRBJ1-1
TGTGCCAGCTCACCGACCGGGACCGAGAAGAACACTGAAGCTTTCTTT
CASSPTGTEKNTEAFF
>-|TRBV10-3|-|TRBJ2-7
TGTGCCATCGGCGGGGACTACGAGCAGTACTTC
CAIGGDYEQYF
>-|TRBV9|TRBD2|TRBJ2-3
TGTGCCAGCAGCCCCCGGGAGCGGGGGGGCCGGGATACGCAGTATTTT
CASSPRERGGRDTQYF
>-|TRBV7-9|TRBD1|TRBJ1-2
TGTGCCAGCAGCTTAGACGCAGGGGGCTCCTTTAACTATGGCTACACCTTC
CASSLDAGGSFNYGYTF
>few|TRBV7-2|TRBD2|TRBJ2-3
TGTGCCAGCAGCTTACAGGCGGGGGGGCGCACAGATACGCAGTATTTT
CASSLQAGGRTDTQYF
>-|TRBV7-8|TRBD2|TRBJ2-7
TGTGCCAGCAGCTTAGCCCGACTTGGTCCAGCGGGGGGGAACGAGCAGTACTTC
CASSLARLGPAGGNEQYF
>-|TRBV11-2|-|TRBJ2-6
TGTGCCAGCAGCCTTCGCTGGACAGCGGTACGTGGGGCCAACGTCCTGACTTTC
CASSLRWTAVRGANVLTF
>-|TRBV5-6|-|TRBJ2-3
TGTGCCAGCAGCTTGGACGGAGTACACACAGATACGCAGTATTTT
CASSLDGVHTDTQYF
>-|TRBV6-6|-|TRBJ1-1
TGTGCCAGCAGAAAACAGGGGAACACTGAAGCTTTCTTT
CASRKQGNTEAFF
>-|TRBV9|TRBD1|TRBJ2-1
TGTGCCAGCAGCGTAGGGGACAGACCCTACAATGAGCAGTTCTTC
CASSVGDRPYNEQFF
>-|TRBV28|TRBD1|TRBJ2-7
TGTGCCAGCAGCCCCGCCTACCAGGGGGTGAGATCCTACGAGCAGTACTTC
CASSPAYQGVRSYEQYF
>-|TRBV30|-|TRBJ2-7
TGTGCCTGGGGTGGGGACATCTCCTACGAGCAGTACTTC
CAWGGDISYEQYF
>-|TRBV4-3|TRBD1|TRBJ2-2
TGCGCCAGCAGCCTAGAGACAGGGGGAGTCTCGCACACCGGGGAGCTGTTTTTT
CASSLETGGVSHTGELFF
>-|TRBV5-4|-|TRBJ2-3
TGTGCCAGCAGCTTGGAAGGGATGCGGAAGGCAGATACGCAGTATTTT
CASSLEGMRKADTQYF
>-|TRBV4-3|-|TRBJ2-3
TGCGCCAGCAGCCAAGAACCGGGACGGCGTATGGAAGATACGCAGTATTTT
CASSQEPGRRMEDTQYF
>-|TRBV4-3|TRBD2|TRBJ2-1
TGCGCCAGCAGCCAAGGACTAGCGGGTAATGAGCAGTTCTTC
CASSQGLAGNEQFF
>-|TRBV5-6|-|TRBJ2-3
TGTGCCAGCAGCTTTGGTGGCGGGGGCATGTCAGATACGCAGTATTTT
CASSFGGGGMSDTQYF
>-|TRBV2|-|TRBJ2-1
TGTGCCAGCAGTGACCAGAACTCAGTAGATGAGCAGTTCTTC
CASSDQNSVDEQFF
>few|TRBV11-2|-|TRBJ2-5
TGTGCCAGCAGCTCCTGGACGAACCAAGAGACCCAGTACTTC
CASSSWTNQETQYF
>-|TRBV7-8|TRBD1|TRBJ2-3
TGCGCCAGCAGCTTCGATACAGGGGGCGCTTTGGATACGCAGTATTTT
CASSFDTGGALDTQYF
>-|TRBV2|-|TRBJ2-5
TGTGCCAGCAGTCAGACAGAGACCCAGTACTTC
CASSQTETQYF
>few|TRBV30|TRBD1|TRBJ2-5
TGTGCCTGGGGGGACAGCCTATGGAACCAAGAGACCCAGTACTTC
CAWGDSLWNQETQYF
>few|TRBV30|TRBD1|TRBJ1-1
TGTGCCGGCAATCCGGGACAGGGGGCGGCTGAAGCTTTCTTT
CAGNPGQGAAEAFF
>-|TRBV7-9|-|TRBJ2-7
TGTGCCAGCAGCTCCCCTACCTACGAGCAGTACTTC
CASSSPTYEQYF
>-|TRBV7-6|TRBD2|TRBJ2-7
TGTGCCAGCAGCTTAGGGGAGGGTTGGGAGCAGTACTTC
CASSLGEGWEQYF
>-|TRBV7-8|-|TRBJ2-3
TGTGCCAGTCAGGAGGGATATGAACCCGGCACAGATACGCAGTATTTT
CASQEGYEPGTDTQYF
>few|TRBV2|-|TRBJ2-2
TGTGCCAACTTAGTCAAGGGGGGCACCGGGGAGCTGTTTTTT
CANLVKGGTGELFF